This TCR beta chain was documented in a study of shared clonotypes between healthy human individuals. Study-wide background: The cohort had two women and a few men, ages 18 to 49. Plates per donor: three CD4 naive, three CD4 memory, two CD8 naive, one CD8 memory.

Produced via immunoSEQ multiplex PCR; TCRdb's table is partial and in-frame only. The sample holds over 300,000 clones, about nine tenths seen once. About this clone itself: Antigen specificity is unknown.

Study-level findings and limits: Among donors, sharing of clonotypes was expected to be affected by sequencing depth.

What was sequenced was memory CD8+ T cells sorted from blood. Stated subset: CD45RO+ cells pooled with CCR7-negative TemRA cells. The sequence came from a man aged 18 to 35 in good health.

Here the CDR3 reads CASSVDGFYEQYF. CDR3 bases: TGTGCCAGCAGCGTGGACGGATTCTACGAGCAGTACTTC. The rearrangement uses TRBV9 and TRBJ2-7, with unresolved D. Germline V gene sequence: CDR1 SGDLS, CDR2 YYNGEE. CDR3 size: 13 residues. V gave up 2 bases and J gave up 3 bases, with 9 bases separating them.